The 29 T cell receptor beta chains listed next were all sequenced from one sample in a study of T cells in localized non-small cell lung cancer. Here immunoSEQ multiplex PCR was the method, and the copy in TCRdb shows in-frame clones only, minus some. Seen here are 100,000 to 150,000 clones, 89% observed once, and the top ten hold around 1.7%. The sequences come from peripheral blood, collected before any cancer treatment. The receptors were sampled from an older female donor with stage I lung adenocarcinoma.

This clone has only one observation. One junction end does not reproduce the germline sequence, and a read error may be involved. Written as DNA, the CDR3 is TGTGCCAGCAGCGTAGAGATGGAAGACAGGGTGGTCTTC. It is translated as CASSVEMEDRVVF. This chain joins TRBV9 and TRBJ2-7, with 7 bases that match TRBD1. CDR1 is SGDLS and CDR2 is YYNGEE in the germline V gene. This CDR3 has 13 residues.

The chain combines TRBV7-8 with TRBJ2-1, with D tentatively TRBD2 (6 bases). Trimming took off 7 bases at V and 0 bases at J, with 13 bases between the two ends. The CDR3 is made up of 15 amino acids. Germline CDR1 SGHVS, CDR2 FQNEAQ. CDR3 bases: TGTGCCAGCACCCCGACTAGGCCCTCCTACAATGAGCAGTTCTTC. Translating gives CASTPTRPSYNEQFF.

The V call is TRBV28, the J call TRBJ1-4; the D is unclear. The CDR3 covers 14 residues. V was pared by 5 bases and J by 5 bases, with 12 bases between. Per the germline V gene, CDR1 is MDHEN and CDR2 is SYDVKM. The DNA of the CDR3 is TGTGCCAGCAGTCCGAGTCCCCGGAATGAAAAACTGTTTTTT. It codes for CASSPSPRNEKLFF.

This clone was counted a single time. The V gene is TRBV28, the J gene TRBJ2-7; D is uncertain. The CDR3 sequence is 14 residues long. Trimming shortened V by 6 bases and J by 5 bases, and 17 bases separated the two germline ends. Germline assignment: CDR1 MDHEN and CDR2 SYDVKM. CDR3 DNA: TGTGCCAGCAGCGCCGGGTCGCGCGGAGACGAGCAGTACTTC. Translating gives CASSAGSRGDEQYF.

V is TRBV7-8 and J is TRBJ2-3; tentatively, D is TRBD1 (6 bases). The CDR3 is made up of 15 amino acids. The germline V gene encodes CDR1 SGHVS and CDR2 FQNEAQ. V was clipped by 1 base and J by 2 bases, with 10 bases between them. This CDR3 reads CASSLDRDYTDTQYF. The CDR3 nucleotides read TGTGCCAGCAGCTTAGACAGGGATTACACAGATACGCAGTATTTT.

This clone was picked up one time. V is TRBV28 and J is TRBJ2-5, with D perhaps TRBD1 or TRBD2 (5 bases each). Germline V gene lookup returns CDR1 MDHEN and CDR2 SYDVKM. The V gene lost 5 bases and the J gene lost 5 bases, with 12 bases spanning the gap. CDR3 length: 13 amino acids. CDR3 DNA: TGTGCCAGCAGTGAGGGGACGGAGGAGACCCAGTACTTC. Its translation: CASSEGTEETQYF.

The CDR3 sequence: CARHTQGRGGYTF. The CDR3 DNA reads as TGCGCCAGGCATACCCAGGGGCGCGGTGGCTACACCTTC. V is TRBV5-1 and J is TRBJ1-2, with D possibly TRBD1 on 6 matching bases. The V and J ends lost 8 bases and 7 bases respectively, with 18 bases between them. Germline assignment: CDR1 SGHRS and CDR2 YFSETQ. The CDR3 runs 13 residues. Full variable domain (outside the CDR3, taken from reference TRBV5-1 and TRBJ1-2): KAGVTQTPRYLIKTRGQQVTLSCSPISGHRSVSWYQQTPGQGLQFLFEYFSETQRNKGNFPGRFSGRQFSNSRSEMNVSTLELGDSALYLCARHTQGRGGYTFGSGTRLTVV.

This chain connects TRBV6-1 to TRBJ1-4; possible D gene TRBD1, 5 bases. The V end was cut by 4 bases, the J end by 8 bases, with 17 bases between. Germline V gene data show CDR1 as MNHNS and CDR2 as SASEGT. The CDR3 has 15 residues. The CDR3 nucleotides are TGTGCCAGCAGTGGTTGGGGGATGGGCGAGGAAAAACTGTTTTTT. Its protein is CASSGWGMGEEKLFF.

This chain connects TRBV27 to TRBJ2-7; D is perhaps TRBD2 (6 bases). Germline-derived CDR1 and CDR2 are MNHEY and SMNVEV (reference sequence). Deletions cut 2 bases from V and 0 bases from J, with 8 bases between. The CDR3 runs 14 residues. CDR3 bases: TGTGCCAGCAGTTTAGCGGGGAGCTCCTACGAGCAGTACTTC. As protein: CASSLAGSSYEQYF.

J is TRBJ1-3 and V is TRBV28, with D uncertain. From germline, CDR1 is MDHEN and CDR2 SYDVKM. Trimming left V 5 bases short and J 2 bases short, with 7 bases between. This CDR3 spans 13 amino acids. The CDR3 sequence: CASSPSAGNTIYF. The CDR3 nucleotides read TGTGCCAGCAGTCCTTCAGCTGGAAACACCATATATTTT.

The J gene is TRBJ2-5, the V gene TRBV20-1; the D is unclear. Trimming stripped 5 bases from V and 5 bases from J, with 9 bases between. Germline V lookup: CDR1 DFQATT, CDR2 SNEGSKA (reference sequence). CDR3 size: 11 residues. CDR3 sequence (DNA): TGCAGTGCTCCACAGCCGGAGACCCAGTACTTC. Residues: CSAPQPETQYF.

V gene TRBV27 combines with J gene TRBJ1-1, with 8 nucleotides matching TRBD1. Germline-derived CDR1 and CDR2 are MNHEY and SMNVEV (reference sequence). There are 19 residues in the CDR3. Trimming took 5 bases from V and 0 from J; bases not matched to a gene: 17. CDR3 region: CASSTPGQERILMNTEAFF. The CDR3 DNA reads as TGTGCCAGCAGTACCCCGGGACAGGAGAGAATCCTGATGAACACTGAAGCTTTCTTT.

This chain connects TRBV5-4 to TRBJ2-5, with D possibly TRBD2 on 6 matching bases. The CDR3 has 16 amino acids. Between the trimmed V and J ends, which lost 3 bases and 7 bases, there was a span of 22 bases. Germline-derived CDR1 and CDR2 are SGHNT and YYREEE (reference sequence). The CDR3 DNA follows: TGTGCCAGCAGCTCGCCGCGGGGCGGGACGGTAGGGACCCAGTACTTC. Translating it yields CASSSPRGGTVGTQYF.

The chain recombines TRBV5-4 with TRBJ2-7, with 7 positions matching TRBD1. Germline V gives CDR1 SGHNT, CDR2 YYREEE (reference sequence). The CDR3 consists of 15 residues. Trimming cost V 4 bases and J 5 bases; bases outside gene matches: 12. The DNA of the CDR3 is TGTGCCAGCAGCCCGCAAACGGGACAGAAAAACGAGCAGTACTTC. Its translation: CASSPQTGQKNEQYF. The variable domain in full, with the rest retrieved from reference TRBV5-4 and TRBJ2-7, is ETGVTQSPTHLIKTRGQQVTLRCSSQSGHNTVSWYQQALGQGPQFIFQYYREEENGRGNFPPRFSGLQFPNYSSELNVNALELDDSALYLCASSPQTGQKNEQYFGPGTRLTVT.

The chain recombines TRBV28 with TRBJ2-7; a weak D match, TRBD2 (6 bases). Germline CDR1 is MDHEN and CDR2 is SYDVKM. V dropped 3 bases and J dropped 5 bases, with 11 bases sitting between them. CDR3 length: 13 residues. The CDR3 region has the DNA TGTGCCAGCAGTTTTGGGGGGAGAAACGAGCAGTACTTC. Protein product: CASSFGGRNEQYF.

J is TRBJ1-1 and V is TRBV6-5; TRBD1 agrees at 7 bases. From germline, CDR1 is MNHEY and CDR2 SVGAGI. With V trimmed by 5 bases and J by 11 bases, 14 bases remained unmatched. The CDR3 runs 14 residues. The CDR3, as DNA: TGTGCCAGCAGTGGCGACAGGGAATCCGCTGCGGCTTTCTTT. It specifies CASSGDRESAAAFF.

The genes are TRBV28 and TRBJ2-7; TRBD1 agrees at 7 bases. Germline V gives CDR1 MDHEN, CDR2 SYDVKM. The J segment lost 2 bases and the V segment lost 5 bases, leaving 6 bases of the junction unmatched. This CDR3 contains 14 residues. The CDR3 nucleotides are TGTGCCAGCAGTACAAACAGGGGACCCTACGAGCAGTACTTC. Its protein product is CASSTNRGPYEQYF.

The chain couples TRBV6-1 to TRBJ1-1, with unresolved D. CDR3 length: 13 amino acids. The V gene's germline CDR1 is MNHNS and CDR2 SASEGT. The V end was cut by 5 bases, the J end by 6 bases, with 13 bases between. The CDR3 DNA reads TGTGCCAGCAGTATGGACTTGGTCGCTGAAGCTTTCTTT. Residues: CASSMDLVAEAFF.

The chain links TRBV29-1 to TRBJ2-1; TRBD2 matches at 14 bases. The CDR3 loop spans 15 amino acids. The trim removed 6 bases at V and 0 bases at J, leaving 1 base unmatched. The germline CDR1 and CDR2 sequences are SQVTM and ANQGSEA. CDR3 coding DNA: TGCAGCGTGGGGACTAGCGGGAGCTCCTACAATGAGCAGTTCTTC. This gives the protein CSVGTSGSSYNEQFF.

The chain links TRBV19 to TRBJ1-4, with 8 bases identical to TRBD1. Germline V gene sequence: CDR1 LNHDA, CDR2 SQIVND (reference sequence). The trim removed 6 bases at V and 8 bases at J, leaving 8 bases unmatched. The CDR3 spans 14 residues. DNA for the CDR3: TGTGCCAGTAGACTCCAGGGGGCGCAGGAAAAACTGTTTTTT. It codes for CASRLQGAQEKLFF.

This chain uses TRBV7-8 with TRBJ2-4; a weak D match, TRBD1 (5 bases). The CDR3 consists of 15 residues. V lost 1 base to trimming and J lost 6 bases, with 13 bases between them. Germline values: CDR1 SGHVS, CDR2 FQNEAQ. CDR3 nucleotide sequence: TGTGCCAGCAGCTTAGGCAGGGTCTGGAGAAACATTCAGTACTTC. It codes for CASSLGRVWRNIQYF.

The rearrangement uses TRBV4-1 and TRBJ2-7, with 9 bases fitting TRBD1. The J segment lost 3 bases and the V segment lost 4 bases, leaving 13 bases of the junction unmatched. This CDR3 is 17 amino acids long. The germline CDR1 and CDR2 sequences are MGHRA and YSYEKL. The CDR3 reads CASSRTTGGDRGYEQYF. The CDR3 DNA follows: TGCGCCAGCAGCCGAACGACAGGGGGGGATCGGGGCTACGAGCAGTACTTC.

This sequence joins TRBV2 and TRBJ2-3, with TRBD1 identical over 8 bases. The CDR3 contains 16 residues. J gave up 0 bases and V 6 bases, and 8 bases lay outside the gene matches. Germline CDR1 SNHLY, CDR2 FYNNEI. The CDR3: CASSRDRGVSTDTQYF. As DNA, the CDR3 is TGTGCCAGCAGCCGAGACAGGGGCGTTAGCACAGATACGCAGTATTTT.

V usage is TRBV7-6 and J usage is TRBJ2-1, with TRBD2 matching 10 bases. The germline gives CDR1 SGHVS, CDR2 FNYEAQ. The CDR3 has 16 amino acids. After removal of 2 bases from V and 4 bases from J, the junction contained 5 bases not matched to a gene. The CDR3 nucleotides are TGTGCCAGCAGCTTACAGGCTAGCGGGGGTTACAATGAGCAGTTCTTC. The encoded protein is CASSLQASGGYNEQFF.

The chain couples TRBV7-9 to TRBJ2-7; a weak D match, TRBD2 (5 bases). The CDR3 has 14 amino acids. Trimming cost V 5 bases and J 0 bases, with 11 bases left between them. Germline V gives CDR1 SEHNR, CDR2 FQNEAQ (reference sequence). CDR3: CASSASQASYEQYF. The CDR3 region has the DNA TGTGCCAGCAGCGCTAGCCAGGCCTCCTACGAGCAGTACTTC.

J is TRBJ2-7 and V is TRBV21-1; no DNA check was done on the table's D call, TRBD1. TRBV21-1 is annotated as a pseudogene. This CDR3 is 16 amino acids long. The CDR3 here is CASSKIVQGRVYEQYF. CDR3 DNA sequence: TGTGCCAGCAGCAAAATCGTGCAGGGTAGGGTCTACGAGCAGTACTTC.

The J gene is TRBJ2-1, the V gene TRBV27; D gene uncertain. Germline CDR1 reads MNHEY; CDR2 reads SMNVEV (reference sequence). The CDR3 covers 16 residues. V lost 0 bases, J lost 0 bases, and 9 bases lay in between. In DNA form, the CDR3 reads TGTGCCAGCAGTTTATCTCCCAGTGGCTCCTACAATGAGCAGTTCTTC. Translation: CASSLSPSGSYNEQFF.

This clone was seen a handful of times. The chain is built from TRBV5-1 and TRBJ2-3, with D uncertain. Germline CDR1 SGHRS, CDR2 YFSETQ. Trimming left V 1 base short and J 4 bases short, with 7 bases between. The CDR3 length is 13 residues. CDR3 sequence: CASSLNLADTQYF. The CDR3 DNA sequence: TGCGCCAGCAGCTTGAATCTAGCAGATACGCAGTATTTT.

CDR3 sequence (DNA): TGTGCCTGGAGGGGGTTTGGCAGGAATAGGTCCTACAATGAGCAGTTCTTC. It encodes CAWRGFGRNRSYNEQFF. V gene TRBV30 combines with J gene TRBJ2-1; no clear D gene. Germline CDR1 is GTSNPN and CDR2 is SVGIG (reference sequence). This CDR3 is built from 17 residues. Trimming left V 3 bases short and J 1 base short, with 19 bases between. The full variable domain, completed using reference TRBV30 and TRBJ2-1, is SQTIHQWPATLVQPVGSPLSLECTVEGTSNPNLYWYRQAAGRGLQLLFYSVGIGQISSEVPQNLSASRPQDRQFILSSKKLLLSDSGFYLCAWRGFGRNRSYNEQFFGPGTRLTVL.